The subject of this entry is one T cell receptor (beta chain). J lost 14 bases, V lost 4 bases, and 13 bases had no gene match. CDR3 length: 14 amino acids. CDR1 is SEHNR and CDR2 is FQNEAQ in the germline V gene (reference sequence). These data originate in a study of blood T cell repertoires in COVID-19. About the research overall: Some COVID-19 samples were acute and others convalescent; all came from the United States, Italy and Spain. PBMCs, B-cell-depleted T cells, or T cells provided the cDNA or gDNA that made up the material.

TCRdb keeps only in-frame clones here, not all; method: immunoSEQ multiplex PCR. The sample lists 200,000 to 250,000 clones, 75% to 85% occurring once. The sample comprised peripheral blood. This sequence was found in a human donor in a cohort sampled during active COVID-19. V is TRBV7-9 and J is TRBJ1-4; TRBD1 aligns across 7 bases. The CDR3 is CASSSRQGPSMLFF. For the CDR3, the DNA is TGTGCCAGCAGCTCAAGACAGGGCCCATCCATGCTGTTTTTT. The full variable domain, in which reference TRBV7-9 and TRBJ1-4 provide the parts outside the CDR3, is DTGVSQNPRHKITKRGQNVTFRCDPISEHNRLYWYRQTLGQGPEFLTYFQNEAQLEKSRLLSDRFSAERPKGSFSTLEIQRTEQGDSAMYLCASSSRQGPSMLFFGSGTQLSVL.